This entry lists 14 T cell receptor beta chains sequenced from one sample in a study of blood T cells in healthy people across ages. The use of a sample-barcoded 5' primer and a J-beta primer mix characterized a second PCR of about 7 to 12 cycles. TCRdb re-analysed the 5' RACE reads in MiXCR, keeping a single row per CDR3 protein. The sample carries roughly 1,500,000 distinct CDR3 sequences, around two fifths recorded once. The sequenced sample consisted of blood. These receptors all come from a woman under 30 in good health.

The DNA of the CDR3 is TGTGCCAGCAGGTCACTACTAGCGGGGGGGCAGAATGAGCAGTTCTTC. Its translation: CASRSLLAGGQNEQFF. The chain is built from TRBV2 and TRBJ2-1; the match to TRBD2 covers 13 bases. The CDR3 is made up of 16 amino acids. The trim removed 6 bases at V and 7 bases at J, leaving 9 bases unmatched. Germline lookup yields CDR1 SNHLY and CDR2 FYNNEI.

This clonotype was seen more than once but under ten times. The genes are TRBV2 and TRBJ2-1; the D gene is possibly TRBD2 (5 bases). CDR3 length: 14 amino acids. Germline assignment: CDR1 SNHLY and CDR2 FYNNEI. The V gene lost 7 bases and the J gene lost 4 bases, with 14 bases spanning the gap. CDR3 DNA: TGTGCCAGCATTGGGGAGACGGGATACAATGAGCAGTTCTTC. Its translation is CASIGETGYNEQFF.

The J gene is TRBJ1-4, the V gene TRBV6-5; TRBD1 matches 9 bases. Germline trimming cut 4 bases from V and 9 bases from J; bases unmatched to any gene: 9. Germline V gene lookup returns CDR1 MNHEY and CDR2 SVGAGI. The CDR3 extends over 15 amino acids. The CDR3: CASSSQGTGRKKLFF. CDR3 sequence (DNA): TGTGCCAGCAGTTCCCAGGGGACAGGGAGGAAAAAACTGTTTTTT.

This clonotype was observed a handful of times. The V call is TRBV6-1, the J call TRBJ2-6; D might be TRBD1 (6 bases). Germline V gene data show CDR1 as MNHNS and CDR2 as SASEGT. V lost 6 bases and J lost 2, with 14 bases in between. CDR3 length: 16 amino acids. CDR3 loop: CASRYNRDTGANVLTF. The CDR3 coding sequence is TGTGCCAGCAGATATAACCGGGACACTGGGGCCAACGTCCTGACTTTC.

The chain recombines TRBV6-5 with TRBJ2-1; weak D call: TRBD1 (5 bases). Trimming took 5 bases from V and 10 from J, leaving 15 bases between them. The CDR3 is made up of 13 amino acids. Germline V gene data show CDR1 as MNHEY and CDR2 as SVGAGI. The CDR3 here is CASSIGVAREQFF. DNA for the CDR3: TGTGCCAGCAGTATAGGGGTAGCAAGGGAGCAGTTCTTC.

For the CDR3, the DNA is TGTGCCAGCAGTTACGAGTCAGGGTATCCCGAAAAACTGTTTTTT. Its translation is CASSYESGYPEKLFF. This chain connects TRBV6-5 to TRBJ1-4; D may be TRBD1 (5 bases). CDR3 length: 15 residues. Germline V CDR1 and CDR2: MNHEY, SVGAGI. V shed 2 bases and J shed 8 bases, with 15 bases lying between them.

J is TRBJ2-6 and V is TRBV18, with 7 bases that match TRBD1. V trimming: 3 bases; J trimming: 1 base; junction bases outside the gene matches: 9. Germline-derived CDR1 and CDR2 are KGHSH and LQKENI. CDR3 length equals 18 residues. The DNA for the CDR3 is TGTGCCAGCTCACCCATGGGACAGTTCGGGTCTGGGGCCAACGTCCTGACTTTC. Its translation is CASSPMGQFGSGANVLTF.

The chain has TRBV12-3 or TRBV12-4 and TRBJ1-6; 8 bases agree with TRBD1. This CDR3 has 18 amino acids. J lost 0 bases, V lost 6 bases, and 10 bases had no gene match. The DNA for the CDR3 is TGTGCCAGCAGCCCTGACCAGGGGGCCTTCTCCTATAATTCACCCCTCCACTTT. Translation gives CASSPDQGAFSYNSPLHF.

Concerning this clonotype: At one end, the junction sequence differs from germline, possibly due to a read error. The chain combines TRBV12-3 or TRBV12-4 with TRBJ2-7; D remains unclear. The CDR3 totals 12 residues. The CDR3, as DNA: TGTGCCAGCAGTTTAAGGTCCTACAAGCAGTACTTC. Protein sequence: CASSLRSYKQYF.

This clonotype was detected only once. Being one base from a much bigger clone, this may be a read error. CDR3 nucleotides: TGCAGCACCCAAAACTACAATGGGCAGTTCTTC. It translates to CSTQNYNGQFF. The rearrangement joins TRBV29-1 to TRBJ2-1; D gene uncertain. Germline CDR1 reads SQVTM; CDR2 reads ANQGSEA. The CDR3 consists of 11 residues.

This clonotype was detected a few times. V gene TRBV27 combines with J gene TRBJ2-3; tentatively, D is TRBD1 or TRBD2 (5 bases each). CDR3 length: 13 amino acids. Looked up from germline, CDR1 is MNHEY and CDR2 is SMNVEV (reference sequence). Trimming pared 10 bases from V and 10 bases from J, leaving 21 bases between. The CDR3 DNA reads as TGTGCCACGTTGGGACGGCCCGGGTCGGCGCAGTATTTT. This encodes CATLGRPGSAQYF.

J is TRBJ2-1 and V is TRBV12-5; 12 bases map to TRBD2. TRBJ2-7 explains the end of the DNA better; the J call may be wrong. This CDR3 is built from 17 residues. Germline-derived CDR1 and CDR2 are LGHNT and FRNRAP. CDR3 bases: TGTGCTAGTGGTCCCCGACTAGCGGGAGTGACCTACAATGAGCAGTACTTC. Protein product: CASGPRLAGVTYNEQYF.

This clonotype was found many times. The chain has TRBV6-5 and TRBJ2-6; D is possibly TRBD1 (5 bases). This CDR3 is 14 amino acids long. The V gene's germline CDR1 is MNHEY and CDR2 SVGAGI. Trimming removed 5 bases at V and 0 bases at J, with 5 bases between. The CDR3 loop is CASSGHSGANVLTF. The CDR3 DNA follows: TGTGCCAGCAGTGGACACTCTGGGGCCAACGTCCTGACTTTC.

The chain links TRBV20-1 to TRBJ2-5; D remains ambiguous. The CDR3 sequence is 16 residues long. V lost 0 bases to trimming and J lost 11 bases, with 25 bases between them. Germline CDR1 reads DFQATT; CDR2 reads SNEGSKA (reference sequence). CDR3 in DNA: TGCAGTGCTAGAGATCCCTCAACCGCGTCAGGACCCCAGCAGTACTTC. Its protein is CSARDPSTASGPQQYF.